The 14 T cell receptor beta chains below come from one sample, sequenced in a study of blood T cell repertoires in COVID-19. Repertoires were generated with immunoSEQ multiplex PCR, while TCRdb's copy carries only in-frame clones and drops some. This table has 60,000 to 80,000 clones, 80% to 85% appearing once. The specimen was peripheral blood. These receptors all come from a man aged 45-60 years with active COVID-19.

This chain joins TRBV5-1 and TRBJ2-3, with 9 positions matching TRBD1. Germline trimming cut 4 bases from V and 3 bases from J; bases unmatched to any gene: 9. This CDR3 spans 16 amino acids. Germline CDR1 reads SGHRS; CDR2 reads YFSETQ. The CDR3 loop reads CASSKETGGRTDTQYF. The CDR3 DNA reads as TGCGCCAGCAGCAAAGAAACAGGGGGCAGGACAGATACGCAGTATTTT.

The chain carries TRBV6-2 or TRBV6-3 and TRBJ2-7; D perhaps matches TRBD1 (5 bases). This CDR3 region has 15 residues. Germline CDR1 reads MNHEY; CDR2 reads SVGEGT. The V end lost 2 bases, the J end lost 2 bases, and 13 bases lay between the germline ends. DNA for the CDR3: TGTGCCAGCAGTTACCCCAGGGTAGGAACCTACGAGCAGTACTTC. Translation: CASSYPRVGTYEQYF.

This clone was detected only once. CDR3 loop: CASSFAGGGETQYF. The CDR3 nucleotides are TGTGCCAGCAGCTTTGCAGGGGGAGGAGAGACCCAGTACTTC. V and J are TRBV11-2 and TRBJ2-5, with a possible D match to TRBD1 (7 bases). Per the germline V gene, CDR1 is SGHAT and CDR2 is FQNNGV. CDR3 length: 14 residues. The ends were cut back, 3 bases at V and 4 bases at J, with 12 bases in the middle.

In the case of this clone: The identical CDR3 is also encoded by other nucleotide sequences in the sample. The chain links TRBV5-4 to TRBJ2-3; 16 bases line up with TRBD2. CDR1 SGHNT and CDR2 YYREEE come from the germline V gene (reference sequence). J gave up 2 bases and V 3 bases, and 6 bases lay outside the gene matches. The CDR3 is 18 amino acids. CDR3 region: CASSSGTSGRGATDTQYF. For the CDR3, the DNA is TGTGCCAGCAGCTCCGGGACTAGCGGGAGGGGAGCCACAGATACGCAGTATTTT.

This chain links TRBV30 with TRBJ1-2; 11 bases are shared with TRBD1. Trimming took 3 bases from V and 2 from J; bases not matched to a gene: 5. CDR1 is GTSNPN, CDR2 SVGIG, per germline (reference sequence). This CDR3 comprises 15 residues. The CDR3 DNA is TGTGCCTGGAGGGGACAGGGGGGCGAAAACTATGGCTACACCTTC. This encodes CAWRGQGGENYGYTF.

The chain carries TRBV12-5 and TRBJ2-3; D is possibly TRBD2 (6 bases). Germline V gene data show CDR1 as LGHNT and CDR2 as FRNRAP. The V end was cut by 5 bases, the J end by 3 bases, with 15 bases between. There are 15 residues in the CDR3. As DNA, the CDR3 is TGTGCTAGTGGTCCCGGGTGGGGGGAAACAGATACGCAGTATTTT. Protein: CASGPGWGETDTQYF.

This clone was seen once. The CDR3 is CASSQGRENTEAFF. CDR3 nucleotides: TGTGCCAGCAGCCAAGGCCGGGAGAACACTGAAGCTTTCTTT. This chain uses TRBV14 with TRBJ1-1; D gene uncertain. The V gene lost 1 base and the J gene lost 1 base, with 7 bases spanning the gap. The CDR3 extends over 14 amino acids. Looked up from germline, CDR1 is SGHDN and CDR2 is FVKESK.

The rearrangement uses TRBV29-1 and TRBJ2-1; 16 nucleotides match TRBD2. J gave up 8 bases and V 7 bases, and 14 bases lay outside the gene matches. This CDR3 has 17 residues. In germline, CDR1 is SQVTM, CDR2 ANQGSEA. The CDR3 coding sequence is TGCAGCGCAGGGGGACTAGCGGGAGGGCCTATGGGTGATGAGCAGTTCTTC. Its protein is CSAGGLAGGPMGDEQFF.

The chain recombines TRBV29-1 with TRBJ1-5; perhaps TRBD1 as D (5 bases). The CDR3 spans 13 residues. CDR1 SQVTM and CDR2 ANQGSEA come from the germline V gene. V was clipped by 7 bases and J by 6 bases, with 16 bases between them. In nucleotides, the CDR3 is TGCAGCGCCCGGGTCAGGGAGGGTCAGCCCCAGCATTTT. Translation: CSARVREGQPQHF. The full variable domain, rest sourced from reference TRBV29-1 and TRBJ1-5, is SAVISQKPSRDICQRGTSLTIQCQVDSQVTMMFWYRQQPGQSLTLIATANQGSEATYESGFVIDKFPISRPNLTFSTLTVSNMSPEDSSIYLCSARVREGQPQHFGDGTRLSIL.

This chain uses TRBV6-5 with TRBJ2-5, with D unclear. This CDR3 comprises 14 residues. Germline V gives CDR1 MNHEY, CDR2 SVGAGI. The V gene lost 0 bases and the J gene lost 4 bases, with 9 bases spanning the gap. The CDR3 nucleotides are TGTGCCAGCAGTTACTCGATACAACGAGAGACCCAGTACTTC. As protein: CASSYSIQRETQYF.

This chain uses TRBV12-3 or TRBV12-4 with TRBJ1-5; D might be TRBD1 (6 bases). With 4 bases removed from V and 5 bases from J, the gap between germline ends came to 9 bases. The CDR3 is 13 amino acids. The CDR3 DNA follows: TGTGCCAGCAGTTCAAAGGGGGATCAGCCCCAGCATTTT. Residues: CASSSKGDQPQHF.

This clone was observed a single time. The V gene is TRBV5-1, the J gene TRBJ2-3, with TRBD2 identical over 9 bases. CDR3 size: 15 residues. Germline lookup yields CDR1 SGHRS and CDR2 YFSETQ. With 5 bases clipped from V and 0 bases from J, the junction kept 4 bases outside the gene matches. CDR3 sequence: CASRRSGSSTDTQYF. Written as DNA, the CDR3 is TGCGCCAGCAGACGTAGCGGGAGCAGCACAGATACGCAGTATTTT. Full variable domain (outside the CDR3, taken from reference TRBV5-1 and TRBJ2-3): KAGVTQTPRYLIKTRGQQVTLSCSPISGHRSVSWYQQTPGQGLQFLFEYFSETQRNKGNFPGRFSGRQFSNSRSEMNVSTLELGDSALYLCASRRSGSSTDTQYFGPGTRLTVL.

This clone was counted at least ten times. The rearrangement uses TRBV5-1 and TRBJ2-7; perhaps TRBD1 as D (5 bases). Looked up from germline, CDR1 is SGHRS and CDR2 is YFSETQ. Between the trimmed V and J ends, which lost 0 bases and 6 bases, there was a span of 10 bases. CDR3 length equals 13 residues. The CDR3 here is CASSLDSGPEQYF. The DNA of the CDR3 is TGCGCCAGCAGCTTGGATTCAGGGCCCGAGCAGTACTTC.

The CDR3 protein is CASSQKGGGTEAFF. CDR3 DNA sequence: TGTGCCAGCAGCCAAAAAGGGGGCGGCACTGAAGCTTTCTTT. This chain links TRBV3-1 (or the pseudogene TRBV3-2) with TRBJ1-1, with 7 bases aligning to TRBD1. J gave up 4 bases and V 2 bases, and 4 bases lay outside the gene matches. The CDR3 is 14 residues long. CDR1 is LGHDT, CDR2 YNNKEL, per germline (reference sequence).